This TCR beta chain came from a study of T cells in localized non-small cell lung cancer. Findings and limits, study-wide: Highest T cell clonality was seen in uninvolved adjacent lung, surpassing that measured in tumor.

As concerns this clone: No antigen is known for it.

This CDR3 has 14 residues. V lost 3 bases to trimming and J lost 5 bases, with 13 bases between them. The germline V gene encodes CDR1 SGHDT and CDR2 YYEEEE. Profiling relied on immunoSEQ multiplex PCR, and the TCRdb table lists in-frame clones only, not all of them. Of about 9,200 clones listed, under 90% are singletons. Sequencing was performed on peripheral blood, taken before any cancer treatment. This TCR derives from a female donor of 60 years or more with stage II squamous cell lung carcinoma. V and J are TRBV5-6 and TRBJ2-3; no definite D call. The CDR3 DNA reads TGTGCCAGCAGCTCTTCCGAGACGGGAGATACGCAGTATTTT. Translated, it gives CASSSSETGDTQYF.